One sample yielded the 7 T cell receptor beta chains listed below, sequenced in a study of T cell responses to AZD1222 COVID-19 vaccine (dated by TCRdb to the early 2020s). The time point label for this specimen denotes: baseline before first vaccination. Interpreted using the paper, the treatment or condition label stands for: meningococcal conjugate vaccine given as trial control. Receptors were amplified or captured by the immunoSEQ multiplex PCR assay. The table was pulled from immuneACCESS by TCRdb, which kept in-frame rearrangements only. Such tables lose some clones; where checked, under half of the loss comes from unresolved V genes, and the rest has no known cause. Counted in this sample were about 110,000 clones; 88% of them appeared once. The ten largest account for roughly 13% of the sample. Sequences were derived from peripheral blood, sampled on day 0 of MenACWY control vaccination. These receptors all stem from an adult in good health.

The V call is TRBV4-2, the J call TRBJ1-4; D possibly corresponds to TRBD1 (5 bases). The length of the CDR3 is 15 residues. Trimming took off 0 bases at V and 8 bases at J, with 13 bases between the two ends. CDR1 is LGHNA, CDR2 YNFKEQ, per germline. The CDR3 protein is CASSQDSGPWEKLFF. The CDR3 bases are TGTGCCAGCAGCCAAGATTCGGGGCCCTGGGAAAAACTGTTTTTT.

This chain uses TRBV28 with TRBJ1-2, with 7 bases lining up with TRBD1. CDR1 MDHEN and CDR2 SYDVKM come from the germline V gene. The trim removed 5 bases at V and 10 bases at J, leaving 7 bases unmatched. The CDR3 is made up of 12 amino acids. The CDR3 is CASSGQVPSYTF. DNA for the CDR3: TGTGCCAGCAGTGGACAGGTGCCTTCCTACACCTTC.

This chain uses TRBV25-1 with TRBJ1-2, with 7 bases that match TRBD1. V shed 10 bases and J 7 bases; nucleotides not matched to a gene: 12. The germline CDR1 and CDR2 sequences are MGHDK and SYGVNS. This CDR3 spans 13 amino acids. CDR3 in DNA: TGTGCCACCCGAGTGACAGGGTGGGGTGGCTACACCTTC. This codes for CATRVTGWGGYTF.

The chain combines TRBV11-3 with TRBJ1-1; D uncertain. CDR3 length equals 13 residues. CDR1 is SGHNT and CDR2 is YENEEA in the germline V gene. V shed 2 bases and J shed 1 base, with 5 bases lying between them. The CDR3 DNA reads TGTGCCAGCAGCTTAAGGGAGAACACTGAAGCTTTCTTT. Translated, it gives CASSLRENTEAFF.

This rearrangement joins TRBV29-1 to TRBJ1-1; D remains unclear. The germline CDR1 and CDR2 sequences are SQVTM and ANQGSEA. The germline V and J ends were trimmed by 0 bases and 0 bases, with 14 bases remaining between them. The CDR3 length is 16 residues. The CDR3 reads CSVEDLGRPMNTEAFF. The CDR3 DNA reads as TGCAGCGTTGAAGATTTGGGCAGACCCATGAACACTGAAGCTTTCTTT. The variable domain in full, completed from reference TRBV29-1 and TRBJ1-1, reads SAVISQKPSRDICQRGTSLTIQCQVDSQVTMMFWYRQQPGQSLTLIATANQGSEATYESGFVIDKFPISRPNLTFSTLTVSNMSPEDSSIYLCSVEDLGRPMNTEAFFGQGTRLTVV.

In regard to this clone: One junction end disagrees with the germline gene, perhaps due to a read error. This rearrangement joins TRBV7-7 to TRBJ1-6; no firm D call. CDR1 is SSHAT, CDR2 FNYEAQ, per germline (reference sequence). The CDR3 runs to 13 residues. The CDR3 loop is CASSLGQNSPLHF. The DNA of the CDR3 is TGTGCTAGCAGCTTAGGGCAGAATTCACCCCTCCACTTT.

This clone was seen only once. The chain recombines TRBV13 with TRBJ1-1; 10 bases agree with TRBD1. Germline trimming cut 4 bases from V and 0 bases from J; bases unmatched to any gene: 2. This CDR3 is built from 15 residues. Germline V gene data show CDR1 as PRHDT and CDR2 as FYEKMQ (reference sequence). The CDR3 nucleotides are TGTGCCAGCAGCTCGGGACAGGGGATGAACACTGAAGCTTTCTTT. It translates to CASSSGQGMNTEAFF.